This T cell receptor (beta chain) was identified during a study of blood T cell repertoires in COVID-19. Study-level background: From T cells, B-cell-depleted T cells, or PBMCs came the material, which was cDNA or gDNA.

In this sample, this clone turned up once. Sequence at one end of the junction differs from germline and may be a read error. Some clones are missing from TCRdb's copy, which holds only in-frame ones; the method was immunoSEQ multiplex PCR. The table includes 180,000 or so clones, over 65% detected once. This CDR3 contains 11 residues. CDR1 GTSNPN and CDR2 SVGIG come from the germline V gene (reference sequence). The J gene is TRBJ1-2, the V gene TRBV30; no clear D. Sample: PBMCs or T cells enriched from blood (not recorded which). The sequence was obtained from a woman between 45 and 60 years old who had recovered from COVID-19. The CDR3 loop reads CAWGVLYGYTF. In DNA, the CDR3 is TGTGCCTGGGGTGTTCTATATGGCTACACCTTC.